These T cell receptor beta chains were read from a single sample in a study of CD8+ T cells in alopecia areata. Method: immunoSEQ multiplex PCR; TCRdb's copy keeps in-frame clones and lacks some. The sample holds approximately 180,000 clones, almost 65% seen once. The source material was CD4+ T cells sorted from blood, sampled at week 0. The receptor source for this set is a human donor with alopecia areata. Both conserved end residues are part of each CDR3. Each record gives: CDR3 DNA, CDR3 protein, CDR3 length, V gene, clone size, D gene, J gene. D genes are given only for firm matches. The size field is filled for only some rows; it gives once, few, many or a size class.

TGTGCCAGCAGCCGACAGGGACCCACCGGGGAGCTGTTTTTT,CASSRQGPTGELFF,14,TRBV11-3,many,TRBD1,TRBJ2-2
TGTGCCAGCACCAAGACTCCGTCTGAGACCCAGTACTTC,CASTKTPSETQYF,13,TRBV5-6,.,.,TRBJ2-5
TGTGCCAGCAGCCCAACCGGGACGGTCCAAGAGACCCAGTACTTC,CASSPTGTVQETQYF,15,TRBV7-2,.,.,TRBJ2-5
TGTGCCACCAAGAAGAGCACTCCGGGGTGGAATGAGCAGTTCTTC,CATKKSTPGWNEQFF,15,TRBV28,.,.,TRBJ2-1
TGTGCCAGCAGCTTATATAACGGGCGCTACACCGGGGAGCTGTTTTTT,CASSLYNGRYTGELFF,16,TRBV7-2,once,.,TRBJ2-2
TGTGCCAGCATTTCCAAATTTAACTATGGCTACACCTTC,CASISKFNYGYTF,13,TRBV6-1,.,.,TRBJ1-2
TGTGCCAGCAGCTCCGGGACAGGGATCTACGAGCAGTACTTC,CASSSGTGIYEQYF,14,TRBV7-2,.,TRBD1,TRBJ2-7
TGTGCCAGCTCACCAACTTCGGCCAGCGGGGAGCAGTACTTC,CASSPTSASGEQYF,14,TRBV18,.,.,TRBJ2-7
TGCAGTGCCCACCTATTGGATACGCAGTATTTT,CSAHLLDTQYF,11,TRBV20-1,.,.,TRBJ2-3
TGTGCCAGCAGCCCAGGGGTGTTTGAGCAGTTCTTC,CASSPGVFEQFF,12,TRBV5-6,.,.,TRBJ2-1
TGCAGCGTGGGTGGGACAGGGGACAATGAGCAGTTCTTC,CSVGGTGDNEQFF,13,TRBV29-1,once,TRBD1,TRBJ2-1
TGCGCCAGCAGCCTGGACACCTACGAGCAGTACTTC,CASSLDTYEQYF,12,TRBV5-1,.,.,TRBJ2-7
TGTGCCAGCAGCTCAAGTTGGGGCGGCTACACCTTC,CASSSSWGGYTF,12,TRBV11-2,.,.,TRBJ1-2
TGCGCCAGCAGCTTGGGAGGGACTCAACGCTACGAGCAGTACTTC,CASSLGGTQRYEQYF,15,TRBV5-1,few,.,TRBJ2-7
TGCAGCGTTGTTTTGTGGGACAGGAGTAACAATGAGCAGTTCTTC,CSVVLWDRSNNEQFF,15,TRBV29-1,.,TRBD1,TRBJ2-1
TGTGCCAGTAGTCGGACAGGGTTGCTTGGCTACACCTTC,CASSRTGLLGYTF,13,TRBV19,.,TRBD1,TRBJ1-2
TGTGCCAGCAGTGATCTCGGGGATACGCAGTATTTT,CASSDLGDTQYF,12,TRBV2,.,.,TRBJ2-3
TGCGCCAGCAGCTGGAGGCAAAACACTGAAGCTTTCTTT,CASSWRQNTEAFF,13,TRBV5-1,.,.,TRBJ1-1
TGCAGCGCAAGTAGGGACAGCACAGATACGCAGTATTTT,CSASRDSTDTQYF,13,TRBV29-1,.,.,TRBJ2-3
TGTGCCTGGAGACAGCCGAACACTGAAGCTTTCTTT,CAWRQPNTEAFF,12,TRBV30,.,.,TRBJ1-1
TGCGCCAGCAGCTTCGATGGAAACACCATATATTTT,CASSFDGNTIYF,12,TRBV5-1,.,.,TRBJ1-3
TGTGCCTGGAGATCTAGGACAGCGAACACCGGGGAGCTGTTTTTT,CAWRSRTANTGELFF,15,TRBV30,.,.,TRBJ2-2
TGCAGCGTTGAGAGTATGGCAGGCTATGGCTACACCTTC,CSVESMAGYGYTF,13,TRBV29-1,.,.,TRBJ1-2
TGTGCCAGCAGCGGGTTAGGACAGGCAGATACGCAGTATTTT,CASSGLGQADTQYF,14,TRBV9,.,TRBD1,TRBJ2-3
TGTGCCAGCACCTTCAAGACAGGGGGCACAGATACGCAGTATTTT,CASTFKTGGTDTQYF,15,TRBV27,.,TRBD1,TRBJ2-3
TGCGCCAGCAGCCAAGAAGTCACTAGCTCCTACGAGCAGTACTTC,CASSQEVTSSYEQYF,15,TRBV4-3,.,.,TRBJ2-7
TGCAGCGTTGGAGACGGGGATTATGGCTACACCTTC,CSVGDGDYGYTF,12,TRBV29-1,.,.,TRBJ1-2
TGTGCCAGCAGCGTAGATAGTGCCCCCGGCTATGGCTACACCTTC,CASSVDSAPGYGYTF,15,TRBV9,.,.,TRBJ1-2
TGTGCCATCAGTCCCGGTCTAGCGGGGGATGAGCAGTTCTTC,CAISPGLAGDEQFF,14,TRBV10-3,.,TRBD2,TRBJ2-1
TGTGCCAGCAGCGTAGGGGCGGGTCAAGAGACCCAGTACTTC,CASSVGAGQETQYF,14,TRBV9,.,.,TRBJ2-5
TGTGCCAGCAATCGGGACAGGGTTAGCTACGAGCAGTACTTC,CASNRDRVSYEQYF,14,TRBV6-1,.,TRBD1,TRBJ2-7
TGCAGCGCCGTTGAGCGGGGCGGCATTCAGTACTTC,CSAVERGGIQYF,12,TRBV29-1,.,TRBD2,TRBJ2-4
TGTGCCAGCAGCTTAGACACGGAGTCAGAAGCTTTCTTT,CASSLDTESEAFF,13,TRBV14,.,.,TRBJ1-1
TGCAGCGCGGGTTCTTTTACCGGGGAGCTGTTTTTT,CSAGSFTGELFF,12,TRBV29-1,.,.,TRBJ2-2
TGTGCCAGCAGTGTTCCCGGGACAGGGAACCAGCCCCAGCATTTT,CASSVPGTGNQPQHF,15,TRBV2,once,TRBD1,TRBJ1-5
TGTGCCAGCACCGGGGCCGGTGAAAAACTGTTTTTT,CASTGAGEKLFF,12,TRBV6-1,.,.,TRBJ1-4
TGTGCCAGCAGCAAGCCCTCGACAGGGCTCAGCTCTGGGGCCAACGTCCTGACTTTC,CASSKPSTGLSSGANVLTF,19,TRBV5-4,.,TRBD1,TRBJ2-6
TGTGCCATCAGTGCAGGACCGGTGGACGAGCAGTACTTC,CAISAGPVDEQYF,13,TRBV10-3,.,.,TRBJ2-7
TGCGCCAGCAGCCAAGATGGTTTAGGTACGAAGATTAAGTACTTC,CASSQDGLGTKIKYF,15,TRBV4-3,.,.,TRBJ2-4
TGTGCCTACAACCGACAGGGGATACATGAGCAGTTCTTC,CAYNRQGIHEQFF,13,TRBV30,once,TRBD1,TRBJ2-1
TGTGCCAGCAGCGGAGCGGGGAGGACAGATACGCAGTATTTT,CASSGAGRTDTQYF,14,TRBV6-5,few,TRBD2,TRBJ2-3
TGTGCCAGCAGCCCGTCAGGACAGTCCTACGAGCAGTACTTC,CASSPSGQSYEQYF,14,TRBV7-9,.,.,TRBJ2-7
TGTGCCAGCAGTGAGGAGGGGGCAAGGTGGGGCGATGGCTACACCTTC,CASSEEGARWGDGYTF,16,TRBV25-1,.,TRBD1,TRBJ1-2
TGTGCCAGCAGCTTGCCAGATAACTATGGCTACACCTTC,CASSLPDNYGYTF,13,TRBV7-9,.,.,TRBJ1-2
TGTGCCAGCAGTTTGGACCCTCTCCTGGGGTATGGCTACACCTTC,CASSLDPLLGYGYTF,15,TRBV27,.,.,TRBJ1-2
TGCAGCGTTGCAGGCATCTTCCCGGGCACAGATACGCAGTATTTT,CSVAGIFPGTDTQYF,15,TRBV29-1,.,.,TRBJ2-3
TGTGCCAGCAGCCTATGGTCGCAGGGGGCCTACGAGCAGTACTTC,CASSLWSQGAYEQYF,15,TRBV6-5,.,TRBD1,TRBJ2-7
TGCGCCAGCAGCCAAGTCTTTTCCCAAGGGGAACCGTTCTTC,CASSQVFSQGEPFF,14,TRBV4-1,.,.,TRBJ2-1
TGTGCCAGCAGCCTGCACAGGGGGTGGGATACGCAGTATTTT,CASSLHRGWDTQYF,14,TRBV7-2,few,TRBD1,TRBJ2-3
TGTGCCTGGAGTGTAAGCGGGGCTCAGCCCCAGCATTTT,CAWSVSGAQPQHF,13,TRBV30,few,.,TRBJ1-5
TGTGCCAGCAGTCGTGCCGGGGGGACGGGAGAGACCCAGTACTTC,CASSRAGGTGETQYF,15,TRBV27,few,TRBD2,TRBJ2-5
TGTGCCAGCAGCCCTGGGACTGCCCTAGCAGATACGCAGTATTTT,CASSPGTALADTQYF,15,TRBV7-3,.,.,TRBJ2-3
TGTGCCACCAGCCAACGGAGTTCACCCCTCCACTTT,CATSQRSSPLHF,12,TRBV15,once,.,TRBJ1-6
TGTGCCAGCAGTGGGCTGTACAGCTCCTACGAGCAGTACTTC,CASSGLYSSYEQYF,14,TRBV25-1,.,.,TRBJ2-7
TGCAGCGTTGAACTATTGGACGGTACTGCGGCCAACGTCCTGACTTTC,CSVELLDGTAANVLTF,16,TRBV29-1,.,.,TRBJ2-6
TGTGCCACCAGCAGAGGTGGGGGACTTGTGACCTATGGCTACACCTTC,CATSRGGGLVTYGYTF,16,TRBV15,.,.,TRBJ1-2
TGTGCCAGCAGCCCCGGGACGGTCTCTGGAAACACCATATATTTT,CASSPGTVSGNTIYF,15,TRBV13,few,.,TRBJ1-3
TGTGCCAGCTCACCTGGAGTGAACACTGAAGCTTTCTTT,CASSPGVNTEAFF,13,TRBV18,.,.,TRBJ1-1
TGCAGCGCTAGGGACGGAGGAATGAACACTGAAGCTTTCTTT,CSARDGGMNTEAFF,14,TRBV29-1,.,.,TRBJ1-1
TGTGCCAGCAACAATCCCTACGAGCAGTACTTC,CASNNPYEQYF,11,TRBV25-1,few,.,TRBJ2-7